This T cell receptor beta chain emerged from a study of blood T cell repertoires in COVID-19. Study-wide context: Whether acute or convalescent, the COVID-19 samples came from the United States, Italy and Spain. The cDNA or gDNA used as material had been derived from T cells, B-cell-depleted T cells, or PBMCs.

Individuals drawn from some 25 US areas were roughly 18 to 100 years old. Participant reports of clinical history set cohort assignment. V gave up 6 bases and J gave up 6 bases; unmatched junction bases: 7. The CDR3 contains 15 residues. The germline CDR1 and CDR2 sequences are LGHDT and YNNKEL (reference sequence). This clone was picked up many times. The assay was immunoSEQ multiplex PCR, and TCRdb's table has in-frame clones only and misses some. The sample lists around 500,000 clones; around nine tenths were seen once. The receptor was isolated from a woman in her thirties or forties who had recovered from COVID-19. Material for sequencing was PBMCs or T cells enriched from blood (not recorded which). This sequence joins TRBV3-1 (or the pseudogene TRBV3-2) and TRBJ2-1, with 11 nucleotides matching TRBD2. CDR3 residues: CASRFLAGGINEQFF. Written as DNA, the CDR3 is TGTGCCAGCAGGTTCCTAGCGGGAGGAATCAATGAGCAGTTCTTC.